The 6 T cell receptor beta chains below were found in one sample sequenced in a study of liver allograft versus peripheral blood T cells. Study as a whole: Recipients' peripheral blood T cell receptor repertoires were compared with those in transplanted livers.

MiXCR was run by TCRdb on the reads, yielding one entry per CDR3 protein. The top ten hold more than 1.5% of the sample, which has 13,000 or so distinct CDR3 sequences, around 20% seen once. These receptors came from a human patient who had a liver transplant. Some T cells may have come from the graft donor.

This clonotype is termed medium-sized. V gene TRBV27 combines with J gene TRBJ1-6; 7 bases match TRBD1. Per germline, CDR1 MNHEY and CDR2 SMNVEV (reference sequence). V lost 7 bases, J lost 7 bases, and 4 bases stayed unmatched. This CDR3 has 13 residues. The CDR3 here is CASNQGGNSPLHF. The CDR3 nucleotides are TGTGCCAGCAACCAGGGGGGGAATTCACCCCTCCACTTT.

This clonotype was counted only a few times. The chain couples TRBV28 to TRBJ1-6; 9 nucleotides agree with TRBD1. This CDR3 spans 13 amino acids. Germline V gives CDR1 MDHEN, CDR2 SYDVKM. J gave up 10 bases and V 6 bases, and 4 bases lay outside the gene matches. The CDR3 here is CASSSGQGSPLHF. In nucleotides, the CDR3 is TGTGCCAGCAGCTCCGGACAGGGGTCACCCCTCCACTTT.

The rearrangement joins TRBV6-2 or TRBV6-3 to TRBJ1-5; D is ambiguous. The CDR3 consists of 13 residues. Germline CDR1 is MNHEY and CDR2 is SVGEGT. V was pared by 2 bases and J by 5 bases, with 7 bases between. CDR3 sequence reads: CASSYEGYQPQHF. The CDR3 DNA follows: TGTGCCAGCAGTTACGAGGGATATCAGCCCCAGCATTTT.

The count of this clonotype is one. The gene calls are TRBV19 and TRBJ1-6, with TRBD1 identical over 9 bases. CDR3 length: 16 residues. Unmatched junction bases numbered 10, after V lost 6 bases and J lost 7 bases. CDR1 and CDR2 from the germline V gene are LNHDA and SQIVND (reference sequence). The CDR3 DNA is TGTGCCAGTAGGAACGACAGGGGGAAGGGGAATTCACCCCTCCACTTT. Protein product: CASRNDRGKGNSPLHF.

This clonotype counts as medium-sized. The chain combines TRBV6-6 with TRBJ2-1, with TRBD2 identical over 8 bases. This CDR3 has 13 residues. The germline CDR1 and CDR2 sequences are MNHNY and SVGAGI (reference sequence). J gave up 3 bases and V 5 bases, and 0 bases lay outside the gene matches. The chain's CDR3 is CASSTSGYNEQFF. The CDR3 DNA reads TGTGCCAGCAGTACTAGCGGCTACAATGAGCAGTTCTTC.

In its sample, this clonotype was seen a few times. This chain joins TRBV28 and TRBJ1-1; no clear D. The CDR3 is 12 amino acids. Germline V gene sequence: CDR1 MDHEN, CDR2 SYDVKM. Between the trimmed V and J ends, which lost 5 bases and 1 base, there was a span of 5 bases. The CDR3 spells CASSMENTEAFF. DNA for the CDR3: TGTGCCAGCAGTATGGAGAACACTGAAGCTTTCTTT.